Shown below are 9 T cell receptor beta chains from a single sample sequenced in a study of OX40 agonist ivuxolimab in advanced cancers. Library method: the immunoSEQ multiplex PCR assay. The source is immuneACCESS, and TCRdb retained only in-frame sequences with V and J called. Part of the clones is not carried over; for the studies checked, unresolved V genes explain less than half of this, and the remainder is unexplained. Counted in this sample were fewer than 85,000 clones; approximately 83% of them appeared once. Around 2% of the sample is in the top ten clones. This specimen was CD4+ or CD8+ T cells sorted from blood, taken in a trial of the OX40 agonist ivuxolimab. The receptors were sampled from an adult with an advanced solid tumor such as melanoma, head and neck, liver or kidney cancer.

The CDR3: CASSEGPSYNEQFF. The CDR3 DNA follows: TGCGCCAGCAGTGAGGGGCCCTCCTACAATGAGCAGTTCTTC. The rearrangement links TRBV10-2 to TRBJ2-1; the D is unclear. Germline CDR1 WSHSY, CDR2 SAAADI. The CDR3 has 14 residues. V was cut by 2 bases and J by 0 bases, with 5 bases left in between.

The V call is TRBV14, the J call TRBJ1-1; no clear D gene. The V gene lost 4 bases and the J gene lost 3 bases, with 18 bases spanning the gap. Per germline, CDR1 SGHDN and CDR2 FVKESK. The CDR3 runs to 16 residues. CDR3 in amino acids: CASSPFFGNSYTEAFF. CDR3 DNA sequence: TGTGCCAGCAGCCCCTTCTTCGGGAACTCCTACACTGAAGCTTTCTTT.

CDR3 in amino acids: CASSPFPGTSGGGYNEQFF. CDR3 nucleotides: TGCGCCAGCAGCCCCTTCCCTGGGACTAGCGGGGGGGGTTACAATGAGCAGTTCTTC. J is TRBJ2-1 and V is TRBV4-3; 16 bases are shared with TRBD2. The V gene end was trimmed by 4 bases and the J gene end by 4 bases; junction bases not matched to a gene: 10. Germline values: CDR1 LGHNA, CDR2 YSLEER. The CDR3 covers 19 residues.

This clone was observed a single time. The CDR3: CASSRRGPSTNEKLFF. CDR3 in DNA: TGTGCCAGCAGCCGTCGGGGGCCCTCAACTAATGAAAAACTGTTTTTT. The chain recombines TRBV2 with TRBJ1-4; TRBD1 might be the D (6 bases). CDR1 and CDR2 from the germline V gene are SNHLY and FYNNEI. V was pared by 6 bases and J by 0 bases, with 14 bases between. This CDR3 comprises 16 residues.

This chain uses TRBV6-1 with TRBJ2-5; D is undetermined. The CDR3 totals 16 residues. Trimming cost V 1 base and J 1 base, with 13 bases left between them. CDR1 is MNHNS and CDR2 is SASEGT in the germline V gene. CDR3 protein: CASSEGTLVSQETQYF. As DNA, the CDR3 is TGTGCCAGCAGTGAAGGAACCCTCGTCTCCCAAGAGACCCAGTACTTC.

The rearrangement uses TRBV11-3 and TRBJ2-1; 7 bases map to TRBD2. The CDR3 consists of 14 residues. Germline V gene lookup returns CDR1 SGHNT and CDR2 YENEEA. V shed 4 bases and J 7 bases; nucleotides not matched to a gene: 7. CDR3 coding DNA: TGTGCCAGCAGCTCACCGGGACTACTGAATGAGCAGTTCTTC. Translated, it gives CASSSPGLLNEQFF. The variable domain in full, with the rest retrieved from reference TRBV11-3 and TRBJ2-1, is EAGVVQSPRYKIIEKKQPVAFWCNPISGHNTLYWYLQNLGQGPELLIRYENEEAVDDSQLPKDRFSAERLKGVDSTLKIQPAELGDSAVYLCASSSPGLLNEQFFGPGTRLTVL.

This clone was seen only a few times. V and J are TRBV9 and TRBJ1-3; no clear D. CDR3 length equals 14 residues. Trimming removed 3 bases at V and 0 bases at J, with 7 bases between. The germline CDR1 and CDR2 sequences are SGDLS and YYNGEE. The CDR3 here is CASSGPGSGNTIYF. CDR3 coding DNA: TGTGCCAGCAGCGGGCCCGGCTCTGGAAACACCATATATTTT.

This clone was seen once. The chain has TRBV19 and TRBJ1-4; D uncertain. This CDR3 comprises 14 residues. V was trimmed by 5 bases and J by 8 bases, leaving 15 bases between them. The germline V gene has CDR1 LNHDA and CDR2 SQIVND (reference sequence). CDR3: CASSSGEAYEKLFF. The CDR3 nucleotides read TGTGCCAGTAGTTCGGGTGAGGCTTACGAAAAACTGTTTTTT.

The chain carries TRBV19 and TRBJ2-1; 7 nucleotides align to TRBD1. The V segment lost 5 bases and the J segment 6 bases; nucleotides outside the gene matches: 13. CDR1 and CDR2 (germline): LNHDA, SQIVND (reference sequence). The CDR3 extends over 16 amino acids. The CDR3 DNA reads as TGTGCCAGTAGTGTCAGACAGGGATGGGGGAGCAATGAGCAGTTCTTC. Translating gives CASSVRQGWGSNEQFF.